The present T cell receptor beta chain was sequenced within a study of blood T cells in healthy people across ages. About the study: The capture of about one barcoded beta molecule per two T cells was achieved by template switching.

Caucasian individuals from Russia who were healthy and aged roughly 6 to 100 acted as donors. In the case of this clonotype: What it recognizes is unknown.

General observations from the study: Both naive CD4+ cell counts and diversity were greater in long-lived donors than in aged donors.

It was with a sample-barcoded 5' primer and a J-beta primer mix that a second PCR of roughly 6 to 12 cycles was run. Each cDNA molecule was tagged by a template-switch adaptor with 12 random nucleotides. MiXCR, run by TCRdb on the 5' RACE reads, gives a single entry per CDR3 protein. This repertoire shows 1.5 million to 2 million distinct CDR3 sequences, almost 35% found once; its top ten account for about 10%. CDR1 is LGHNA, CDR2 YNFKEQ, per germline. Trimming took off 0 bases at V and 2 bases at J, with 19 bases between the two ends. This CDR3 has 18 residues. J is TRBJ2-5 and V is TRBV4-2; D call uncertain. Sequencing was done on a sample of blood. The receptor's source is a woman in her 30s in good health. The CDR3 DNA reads TGTGCCAGCAGCCAAGAGTTGGGCCCTCGGGCCGTTCAAGAGACCCAGTACTTC. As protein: CASSQELGPRAVQETQYF.